This T cell receptor beta chain stems from a study of cytomegalovirus exposure and HLA in healthy donors. J lost 4 bases, V lost 1 base, and 0 bases had no gene match. The CDR3 spans 13 residues. CDR1 and CDR2 from the germline V gene are SGHDT and YYEEEE. Use of 60 Vbeta and 13 Jbeta primers characterized the PCR. The assay was immunoSEQ multiplex PCR, and TCRdb's table has in-frame clones only and misses some. The table lists about 130,000 clones, with less than 2% in the top ten. Overall study results and limits: Follow-up analysis found HLA locus-dependent TCR association rates, highest for DRB1 and lowest for HLA-C. The study labeled more than 150 TCR beta chains cytomegalovirus-associated. In an earlier analysis, about 87% or about 30%: the productive usage of most TCR beta V segments.

In regard to this clone: Its target is not known.

The clonotype comes from a man between 18 and 29 years old in good health and CMV-seronegative. This chain uses TRBV5-6 with TRBJ1-1; 8 nucleotides align to TRBD1. Sequencing was performed on PBMCs. The CDR3 DNA is TGTGCCAGCAGCTTGACAGGGGGCACTGAAGCTTTCTTT. Translating gives CASSLTGGTEAFF.